This T cell receptor (beta chain) was found in a study of blood T cell repertoires in COVID-19. There are 16 residues in the CDR3. V lost 1 base to trimming and J lost 2 bases, with 15 bases between them. CDR1 is MGHDK and CDR2 is SYGVNS in the germline V gene. Here immunoSEQ multiplex PCR was the method, and the copy in TCRdb shows in-frame clones only, minus some. The sample lists approximately 200,000 clones, 90% occurring once. This chain joins TRBV25-1 and TRBJ2-7, with a weak D call TRBD2 (6 bases). The specimen was PBMCs or T cells enriched from blood (not recorded which). This clonotype originated in a man aged 25-45 years who had recovered from COVID-19. The CDR3 DNA reads as TGTGCCAGCAGTGAATTGTCGGCCGGGGGACCCTACGAGCAGTACTTC. This sequence encodes CASSELSAGGPYEQYF.